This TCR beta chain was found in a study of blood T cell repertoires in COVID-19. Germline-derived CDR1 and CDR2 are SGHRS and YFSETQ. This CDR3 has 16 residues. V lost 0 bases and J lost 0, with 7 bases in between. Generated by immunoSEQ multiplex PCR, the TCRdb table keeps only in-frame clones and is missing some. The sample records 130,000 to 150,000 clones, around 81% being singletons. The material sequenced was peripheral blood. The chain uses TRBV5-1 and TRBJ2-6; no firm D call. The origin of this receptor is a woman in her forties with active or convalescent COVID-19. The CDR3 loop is CASSLAASSGANVLTF. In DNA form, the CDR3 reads TGCGCCAGCAGCTTGGCTGCTAGCTCTGGGGCCAACGTCCTGACTTTC.